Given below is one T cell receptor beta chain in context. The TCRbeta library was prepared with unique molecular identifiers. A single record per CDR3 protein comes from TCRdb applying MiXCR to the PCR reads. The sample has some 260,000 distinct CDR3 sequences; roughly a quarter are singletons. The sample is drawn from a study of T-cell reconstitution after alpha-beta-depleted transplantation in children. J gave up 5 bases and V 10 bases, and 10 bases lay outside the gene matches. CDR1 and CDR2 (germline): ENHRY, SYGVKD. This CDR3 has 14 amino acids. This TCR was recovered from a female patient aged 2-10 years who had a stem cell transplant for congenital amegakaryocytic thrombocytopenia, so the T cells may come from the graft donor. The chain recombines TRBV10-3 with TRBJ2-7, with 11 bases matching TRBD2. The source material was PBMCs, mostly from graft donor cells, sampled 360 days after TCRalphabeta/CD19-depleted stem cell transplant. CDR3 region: CATVTSGSGNEQYF. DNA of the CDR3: TGTGCCACCGTCACTAGCGGGAGCGGCAACGAGCAGTACTTC.